Each of the 28 T cell receptor beta chains below was sequenced from the same sample in a study of spatial heterogeneity in lung cancer. Time point defined: sample taken at primary tumor resection. In each case, whole RNA from tumor, nontumor lung or frozen PBMC was sequenced unsorted. TCRdb independently ran MiXCR on the 5' RACE reads; one entry per CDR3 protein. The sample shows 50,000 or so distinct CDR3 sequences, 12% of them seen only once. This sample comprised PBMCs, obtained at surgery. The receptors were sampled from a female donor with early-stage non-small cell lung cancer.

This chain links TRBV7-9 with TRBJ2-7; TRBD1 might be the D (5 bases). The germline CDR1 and CDR2 sequences are SEHNR and FQNEAQ (reference sequence). The CDR3 is 12 residues long. With 5 bases removed from V and 3 bases from J, the gap between germline ends came to 8 bases. The CDR3 sequence: CASSLTGYEQYF. In DNA, the CDR3 is TGTGCCAGCAGCCTCACAGGCTACGAGCAGTACTTC.

This clonotype was recorded at least ten times. The gene calls are TRBV6-5 and TRBJ1-2, with 8 bases identical to TRBD1. J gave up 6 bases and V 6 bases, and 21 bases lay outside the gene matches. The CDR3 contains 18 residues. Germline lookup yields CDR1 MNHEY and CDR2 SVGAGI. This chain's CDR3 is CASSGRGPGAERSNGYTF. The CDR3 bases are TGTGCCAGCAGCGGCAGGGGGCCCGGTGCCGAGCGGTCTAATGGCTACACCTTC.

In this sample, this clonotype turned up a few times. The rearrangement uses TRBV4-1 and TRBJ1-1; 7 bases match TRBD1. The V segment lost 1 base and the J segment 6 bases; nucleotides outside the gene matches: 11. The CDR3 consists of 16 residues. Germline CDR1 and CDR2: MGHRA and YSYEKL. In DNA form, the CDR3 reads TGCGCCAGCAGCCAAGGGGACAGCGCGGGGTTGGCTGAAGCTTTCTTT. Translation: CASSQGDSAGLAEAFF.

This sequence joins TRBV25-1 and TRBJ1-2, with D uncertain. Germline V gives CDR1 MGHDK, CDR2 SYGVNS. Trimming stripped 2 bases from V and 6 bases from J, with 13 bases between. This CDR3 is built from 14 residues. Here the CDR3 reads CASSEAWKEDGYTF. DNA for the CDR3: TGTGCCAGCAGTGAAGCGTGGAAGGAAGATGGCTACACCTTC.

CDR3 in DNA: TGTGCCAGCAGCTTAAGGGGGCGGGGGGGCCAGAATGAGCAGTTCTTC. It translates to CASSLRGRGGQNEQFF. The rearrangement links TRBV7-2 to TRBJ2-1, with 9 bases matching TRBD2. V was pared by 2 bases and J by 7 bases, with 9 bases of the junction left unmatched. The CDR3 is 16 residues long. Germline V gene lookup returns CDR1 SGHTA and CDR2 FQGNSA.

This clonotype was observed a few times. The chain is built from TRBV20-1 and TRBJ2-7, with a possible D match to TRBD1 (6 bases). The germline V gene encodes CDR1 DFQATT and CDR2 SNEGSKA (reference sequence). The CDR3 totals 15 residues. V gave up 6 bases and J gave up 0 bases, with 18 bases separating them. The CDR3 loop is CSADGTGHNSYEQYF. CDR3 nucleotide sequence: TGCAGTGCCGATGGTACGGGACATAACTCCTACGAGCAGTACTTC.

This clonotype was recorded a few times. The V and J genes are TRBV7-9 and TRBJ2-3; tentatively, D is TRBD2 (5 bases). There are 13 residues in the CDR3. V lost 4 bases and J lost 6, with 11 bases in between. The V gene's germline CDR1 is SEHNR and CDR2 FQNEAQ (reference sequence). The CDR3, as DNA: TGTGCCAGCAGCTCGATGCTAGCTGATACGCAGTATTTT. Amino acids: CASSSMLADTQYF.

This sequence joins TRBV6-6 and TRBJ1-4; D call uncertain. CDR3 length equals 16 residues. Germline CDR1 is MNHNY and CDR2 is SVGAGI (reference sequence). V lost 0 bases to trimming and J lost 0 bases, with 8 bases between them. The CDR3 loop is CASSYSISATNEKLFF. CDR3 DNA sequence: TGTGCCAGCAGTTACTCGATTAGTGCAACTAATGAAAAACTGTTTTTT.

This clonotype was seen more than once but under ten times. The chain combines TRBV6-6 with TRBJ2-4; 11 nucleotides match TRBD2. The germline V gene encodes CDR1 MNHNY and CDR2 SVGAGI (reference sequence). There are 16 residues in the CDR3. Trimming cost V 6 bases and J 6 bases; bases outside gene matches: 10. The CDR3 here is CASRPTLAGGVNIQYF. The CDR3 coding sequence is TGTGCCAGCAGGCCTACCCTAGCGGGGGGCGTAAACATTCAGTACTTC.

The genes are TRBV12-3 or TRBV12-4 and TRBJ2-3; 9 bases line up with TRBD1. V gave up 3 bases and J gave up 4 bases; unmatched junction bases: 5. CDR3 length: 15 residues. The CDR3 loop is CASSLRTGGADTQYF. The CDR3 region has the DNA TGTGCCAGCAGTTTGCGTACAGGGGGCGCAGATACGCAGTATTTT.

J is TRBJ1-2 and V is TRBV9, with TRBD1 as a possible D gene (6 bases). This CDR3 region has 15 residues. Trimming left V 0 bases short and J 5 bases short, with 14 bases between. Germline V gives CDR1 SGDLS, CDR2 YYNGEE. The DNA of the CDR3 is TGTGCCAGCAGCGTAGGGGTGACAGGAGCATATGGCTACACCTTC. Protein: CASSVGVTGAYGYTF.

This clonotype has only a few counts. This rearrangement joins TRBV9 to TRBJ1-1; D possibly corresponds to TRBD1 (6 bases). Per germline, CDR1 SGDLS and CDR2 YYNGEE. The CDR3 has 15 amino acids. V lost 0 bases, J lost 6 bases, and 15 bases lay in between. CDR3 DNA sequence: TGTGCCAGCAGCGTAGCTACAACAGGGCTCGCTGAAGCTTTCTTT. Translated: CASSVATTGLAEAFF. The full variable domain, completed using reference TRBV9 and TRBJ1-1, is DSGVTQTPKHLITATGQRVTLRCSPRSGDLSVYWYQQSLDQGLQFLIQYYNGEERAKGNILERFSAQQFPDLHSELNLSSLELGDSALYFCASSVATTGLAEAFFGQGTRLTVV.

This clonotype was detected ten times or more. The chain combines TRBV29-1 with TRBJ2-3; TRBD2 aligns across 12 bases. With 4 bases clipped from V and 4 bases from J, the junction kept 6 bases outside the gene matches. Germline-derived CDR1 and CDR2 are SQVTM and ANQGSEA. CDR3 length: 15 amino acids. The CDR3 nucleotides are TGCAGCGTTGTTCCTAGCGGGGGGGTGCCAGATACGCAGTATTTT. It specifies CSVVPSGGVPDTQYF.

The chain couples TRBV18 to TRBJ1-2; D gene unclear. Germline CDR1 KGHSH, CDR2 LQKENI. Trimming stripped 0 bases from V and 5 bases from J, with 13 bases between. CDR3 size: 15 residues. The CDR3 region is CASSPPVWGRYGYTF. As DNA, the CDR3 is TGTGCCAGCTCACCACCGGTCTGGGGTCGTTATGGCTACACCTTC.

This clonotype has ten or more counts. The CDR3: CASSERTAFNQPQHF. CDR3 nucleotide sequence: TGTGCCAGCAGTGAAAGGACAGCTTTCAATCAGCCCCAGCATTTT. This chain connects TRBV6-1 to TRBJ1-5, with D possibly being TRBD1 (6 bases). From germline, CDR1 is MNHNS and CDR2 SASEGT. This CDR3 is 15 amino acids long. V was cut by 2 bases and J by 3 bases, with 11 bases left in between.

This clonotype occurred a few times. The rearrangement links TRBV20-1 to TRBJ1-4, with D unresolved. Trimming removed 6 bases from V and 10 bases from J, with 24 bases in between. The CDR3 covers 15 residues. Germline CDR1 is DFQATT and CDR2 is SNEGSKA (reference sequence). The CDR3 DNA sequence: TGCAGTGCCAAGCCTCGAACAGAGCATATAATAAAACTGTTTTTT. It yields the protein CSAKPRTEHIIKLFF.

The sample holds a few counts of this clonotype. The chain couples TRBV6-5 to TRBJ2-2, with D possibly matching TRBD2 (5 bases). CDR1 is MNHEY and CDR2 is SVGAGI in the germline V gene. This CDR3 contains 13 residues. V was pared by 2 bases and J by 13 bases, with 14 bases between. The CDR3 spells CASSYVGDEVLFF. CDR3 DNA: TGTGCCAGCAGTTACGTGGGAGATGAGGTGCTGTTTTTT.

In this sample, this clonotype turned up a few times. This chain connects TRBV7-3 to TRBJ2-1, with TRBD2 matching 14 bases. In germline, CDR1 is SGHTA, CDR2 FQGTGA. Trimming took 0 bases from V and 9 from J; bases not matched to a gene: 4. This CDR3 region has 16 residues. In DNA form, the CDR3 reads TGTGCCAGCAGCTTAACGACTAGCGGGGGGGTGGCTGAGCAGTTCTTC. This codes for CASSLTTSGGVAEQFF.

The CDR3 coding sequence is TGTGCCAGCAGCTTGGCCCTAGTTTGGTACCAAGAGACCCAGTACTTC. Translation gives CASSLALVWYQETQYF. The rearrangement joins TRBV5-6 to TRBJ2-5, with D unclear. V lost 0 bases and J lost 0, with 12 bases in between. Germline loops: CDR1 SGHDT, CDR2 YYEEEE. The CDR3 is 16 residues long.

This rearrangement joins TRBV18 to TRBJ1-1, with TRBD1 matching 7 bases. CDR3 size: 16 residues. V lost 8 bases, J lost 1 base, and 13 bases stayed unmatched. Germline V gives CDR1 KGHSH, CDR2 LQKENI. The CDR3 region is CASTSKTGQTNTEAFF. CDR3 in DNA: TGTGCCAGCACATCTAAAACGGGACAGACGAACACTGAAGCTTTCTTT.

This clonotype was counted at least ten times. The chain uses TRBV7-9 and TRBJ2-1; 8 bases agree with TRBD2. Per germline, CDR1 SEHNR and CDR2 FQNEAQ (reference sequence). The CDR3 is 15 residues long. Trimming removed 1 base from V and 2 bases from J; junction bases left unmatched: 1. This chain's CDR3 is CASSLGGGTYNEQFF. CDR3 nucleotides: TGTGCCAGCAGCTTAGGCGGGGGGACCTACAATGAGCAGTTCTTC.

The sample holds a few counts of this clonotype. The chain recombines TRBV12-3 or TRBV12-4 with TRBJ1-2; weak D call: TRBD1 (6 bases). V shed 6 bases and J shed 7 bases, with 12 bases lying between them. The CDR3 covers 12 residues. The CDR3 DNA reads TGTGCCAGCAGACAGGGCGGAGGTGGCTACACCTTC. Translation gives CASRQGGGGYTF.

This clonotype came up a few times. V usage is TRBV7-9 and J usage is TRBJ1-2; 7 nucleotides align to TRBD1. The CDR3 length is 13 residues. Germline-derived CDR1 and CDR2 are SEHNR and FQNEAQ (reference sequence). The V segment lost 6 bases and the J segment 4 bases; nucleotides outside the gene matches: 5. The CDR3 loop is CASRAGQAYGYTF. CDR3 nucleotides: TGTGCCAGCAGAGCAGGACAGGCCTATGGCTACACCTTC. Using reference TRBV7-9 and TRBJ1-2 for the parts outside the CDR3, the full variable domain is DTGVSQNPRHKITKRGQNVTFRCDPISEHNRLYWYRQTLGQGPEFLTYFQNEAQLEKSRLLSDRFSAERPKGSFSTLEIQRTEQGDSAMYLCASRAGQAYGYTFGSGTRLTVV.

This clonotype was picked up a small number of times. The chain links TRBV20-1 to TRBJ1-4, with D possibly matching TRBD1 (6 bases). Trimming left V 7 bases short and J 8 bases short, with 20 bases between. The CDR3 consists of 14 residues. CDR1 is DFQATT and CDR2 is SNEGSKA in the germline V gene (reference sequence). CDR3 region: CSVTGGGPREKLFF. In DNA form, the CDR3 reads TGCAGTGTCACAGGTGGGGGCCCTCGGGAAAAACTGTTTTTT.

This chain connects TRBV7-2 to TRBJ2-1; the match to TRBD2 covers 13 bases. Germline CDR1 and CDR2: SGHTA and FQGNSA. V was clipped by 3 bases and J by 8 bases; unmatched bases: 7. The CDR3 covers 16 residues. The CDR3, as DNA: TGTGCCAGCAGCTTCGAACTAGCGGGGGGGAGGGATGAGCAGTTCTTC. It encodes CASSFELAGGRDEQFF.

The chain employs TRBV6-5 and TRBJ1-1; D gene ambiguous. The CDR3 extends over 15 amino acids. From germline, CDR1 is MNHEY and CDR2 SVGAGI. Between the trimmed V and J ends, which lost 0 bases and 6 bases, there was a span of 14 bases. CDR3 in DNA: TGTGCCAGCAGTTACTCGTCGGAGAGGAAGGCTGAAGCTTTCTTT. Its protein is CASSYSSERKAEAFF.

This clonotype was picked up many times. The chain joins TRBV6-2 or TRBV6-3 to TRBJ2-7; D call uncertain. Germline V gene lookup returns CDR1 MNHEY and CDR2 SVGEGT. The CDR3 sequence is 12 residues long. V was cut by 3 bases and J by 2 bases, with 5 bases left in between. CDR3 nucleotides: TGTGCCAGCAGTTATTCGACCTACGAGCAGTACTTC. As protein: CASSYSTYEQYF.

V usage is TRBV6-1 and J usage is TRBJ2-5; 14 nucleotides match TRBD2. Germline V gene sequence: CDR1 MNHNS, CDR2 SASEGT. Losses at the gene ends were 5 bases for V and 1 base for J; bases not matched to a gene: 3. The CDR3 is 16 residues long. The CDR3 region is CASSKGTSGGQETQYF. The CDR3 bases are TGTGCCAGCAGTAAAGGGACTAGCGGGGGCCAAGAGACCCAGTACTTC.